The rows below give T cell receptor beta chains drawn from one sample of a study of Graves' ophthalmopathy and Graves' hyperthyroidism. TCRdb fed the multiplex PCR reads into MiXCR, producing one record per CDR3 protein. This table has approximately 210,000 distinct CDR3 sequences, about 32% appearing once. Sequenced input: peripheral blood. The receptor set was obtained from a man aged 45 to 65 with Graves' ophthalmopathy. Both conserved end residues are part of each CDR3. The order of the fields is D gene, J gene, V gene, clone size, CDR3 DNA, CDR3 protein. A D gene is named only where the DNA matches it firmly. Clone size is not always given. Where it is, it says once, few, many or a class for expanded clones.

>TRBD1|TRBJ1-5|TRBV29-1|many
TGCAGAGGTGGGGACAGGGGCCCGGGCAATCAGCCCCAGCATTTT
CRGGDRGPGNQPQHF
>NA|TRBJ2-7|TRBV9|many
TGTGCCAGCAGCGTAGAGTACTACTCCGAGCAGTACTTC
CASSVEYYSEQYF
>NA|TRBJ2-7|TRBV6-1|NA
TGTGCCAGCAGTGAAGCCGATCGCCACTACGAGCAGTACTTC
CASSEADRHYEQYF
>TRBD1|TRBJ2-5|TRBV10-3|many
TGTGCCATCAGTGAGCAGGGACAGGGTGAAGAGACCCAGTACTTC
CAISEQGQGEETQYF
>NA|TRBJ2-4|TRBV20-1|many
TGCAGTGCTAGAAGTAGGTCTCCGAGCATTCAGTACTTC
CSARSRSPSIQYF
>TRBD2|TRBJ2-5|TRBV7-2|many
TGTGCCAGCAGCCGCGGGGGGAACCAAGAGACCCAGTACTTC
CASSRGGNQETQYF
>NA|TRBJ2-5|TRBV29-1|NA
TGCAGCGTTGAACAGCTTTCCGAGACCCAGTACTTC
CSVEQLSETQYF
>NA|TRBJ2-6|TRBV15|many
TGTGCCACCAGCAGGTCTGCAGGGTCTGGGGCCAACGTCCTGACTTTC
CATSRSAGSGANVLTF
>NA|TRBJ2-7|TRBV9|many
TGTGCCAGCAGCGTAAGGGACGCCTCCTACGAGCAGTACTTC
CASSVRDASYEQYF
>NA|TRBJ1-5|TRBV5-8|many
TGTGCCAGCAGCCGGACCGCCCAAAGCAATCAGCCCCAGCATTTT
CASSRTAQSNQPQHF
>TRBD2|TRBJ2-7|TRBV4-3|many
TGCGCCAGCAGCCAGCGGGAGGGGCCCTACGAGCAGTACTTC
CASSQREGPYEQYF
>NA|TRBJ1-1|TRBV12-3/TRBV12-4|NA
TGTGCCAGCATCAAGACCTGGGGCACTGAAGCTTTCTTT
CASIKTWGTEAFF
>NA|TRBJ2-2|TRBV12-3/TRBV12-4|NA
TGTGCCAGCAGTGGGGATTCCGGGGAGCTGTTTTTT
CASSGDSGELFF
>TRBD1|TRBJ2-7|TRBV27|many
TGTGCCAGCAGTTCGACAGGGGCCTACGAGCAGTACTTC
CASSSTGAYEQYF
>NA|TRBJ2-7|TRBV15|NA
TGTGCCACCAGCAAGGATCATAGCGGTCCCTACGAGCAGTACTTC
CATSKDHSGPYEQYF
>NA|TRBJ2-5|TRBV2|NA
TGTGCCAGCGAAGAAGTTGTTGGGACCCAGTACTTC
CASEEVVGTQYF
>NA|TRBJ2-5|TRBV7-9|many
TGTGCCAGCAGCTTAGGCGGAGATCCGTCGCAGGAGACCCAGTACTTC
CASSLGGDPSQETQYF
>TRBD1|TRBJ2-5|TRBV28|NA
TGTGCCAGTACAGTTTCTCCTACTGGGACAGATCGTATCCAGTACTTC
CASTVSPTGTDRIQYF
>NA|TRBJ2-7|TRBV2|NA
TGTGCCAGCAGTGCAAACAGGGGGGGCTACGAGCAGTACTTC
CASSANRGGYEQYF
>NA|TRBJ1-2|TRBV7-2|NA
TGTGCCAGCAGCCCACGCGACAGACCGGATTATGGCTACACCTTC
CASSPRDRPDYGYTF
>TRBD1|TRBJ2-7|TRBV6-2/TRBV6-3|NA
TGTGCCAGCCGAGGCAGGGGGCGCGGGGACGAGCAGTACTTC
CASRGRGRGDEQYF
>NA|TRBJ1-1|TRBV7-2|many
TGTGCCAGCAGCCCCTCAGCGTTCTTGGAAGCTTTCTTT
CASSPSAFLEAFF
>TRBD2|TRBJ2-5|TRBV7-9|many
TGTGCCAGCAGCTTAAGCGGGAACGGGGAGACCCAGTACTTC
CASSLSGNGETQYF
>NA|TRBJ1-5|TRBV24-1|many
TGTGCCACCCCCCGGGAGGGGTGGCAGCCCCAGCATTTT
CATPREGWQPQHF
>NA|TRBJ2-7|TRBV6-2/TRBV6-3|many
TGTGCCAGCAGTTACTCCAGGAGGGTTGACGTCGGGCAGTACTTC
CASSYSRRVDVGQYF
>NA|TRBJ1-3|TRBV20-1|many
TGCAGTGCTAGAGACGGCTCTGGAAACACCATATATTTT
CSARDGSGNTIYF
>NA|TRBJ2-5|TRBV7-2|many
TGTGCCAGCAGCCCCCAGCCGTCCCAAGAGACCCAGTACTTC
CASSPQPSQETQYF
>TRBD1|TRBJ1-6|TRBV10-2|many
TGCGCCAGCAGTTTTGAGACAGGGGGTAATTCACCCCTCCACTTT
CASSFETGGNSPLHF
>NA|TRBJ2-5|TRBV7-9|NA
TGTGCCAGCAGCTTATTAACCGGGTTCCAAGAGACCCAGTACTTC
CASSLLTGFQETQYF
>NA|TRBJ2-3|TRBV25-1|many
TGTGCCAGCAGTAGACTCAGGGCGGGTCCAACAGATACGCAGTATTTT
CASSRLRAGPTDTQYF
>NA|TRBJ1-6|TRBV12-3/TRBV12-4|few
TGTGCCAGCAGTTTTAGATCTGTCTCACCCCTCCACTTT
CASSFRSVSPLHF
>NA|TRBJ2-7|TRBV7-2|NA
TGTGCCAGCAGCTTAGGCCCCCCAGGCACCTACGAGCAGTACTTC
CASSLGPPGTYEQYF
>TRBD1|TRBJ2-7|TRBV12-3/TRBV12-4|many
TGTGCCAGCGGGACAGGGGATCGAGACGAGCAGTACTTC
CASGTGDRDEQYF
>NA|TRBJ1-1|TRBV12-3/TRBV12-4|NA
TGTGCCAGCAGTTCCCCTCAGGGACATGGGGCTGAAGCTTTCTTT
CASSSPQGHGAEAFF
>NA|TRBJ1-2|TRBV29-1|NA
TGCAGCGTTGAAGAAGCGAGGGGATTTGGCTACACCTTC
CSVEEARGFGYTF
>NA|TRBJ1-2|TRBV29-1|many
TGCAGCGTGAGGGGTGAGGATGGCTACACCTTC
CSVRGEDGYTF
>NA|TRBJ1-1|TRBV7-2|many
TGTGCCAGCAGCTTAGTCCGGGCCGGGGGGGCTTTCTTT
CASSLVRAGGAFF
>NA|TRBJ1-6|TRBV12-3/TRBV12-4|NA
TGTGCCAGCAGCAGAAGGGGGGGGAATTCACCCCTCCACTTT
CASSRRGGNSPLHF
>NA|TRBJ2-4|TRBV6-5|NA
TGTGCCAGCAGTTACTCATCGGAGGGTATTGACATTCAGTACTTC
CASSYSSEGIDIQYF
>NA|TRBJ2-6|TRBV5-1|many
TGCGCCAGCAGCTCTACAGGGCCTGGGGCCAACGTCCTGACTTTC
CASSSTGPGANVLTF
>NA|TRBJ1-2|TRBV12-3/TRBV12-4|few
TGTGCCAGCAGTGCTCGGGGCCGTGGCGCTGGCTACACCTTC
CASSARGRGAGYTF
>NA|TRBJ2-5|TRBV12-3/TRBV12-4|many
TGTGCCAGCAGTGAAGTCGGCAAAGAGACCCAGTACTTC
CASSEVGKETQYF
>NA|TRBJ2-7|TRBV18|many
TGTGCCAGCTCACCGGGCAGGCCAACCTACGAGCAGTACTTC
CASSPGRPTYEQYF
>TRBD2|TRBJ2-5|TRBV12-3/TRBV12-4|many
TGTGCCAGCAGTCTAGCGGGAGGAATAGAGACCCAGTACTTC
CASSLAGGIETQYF
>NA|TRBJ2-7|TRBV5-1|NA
TGCGCCAGCACCCCGCTTGCGGGTTATGATGAGCAGTACTTC
CASTPLAGYDEQYF
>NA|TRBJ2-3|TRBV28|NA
TGTGCCAGCAGCTCCCGGCAGGGTCTAACAGATACGCAGTATTTT
CASSSRQGLTDTQYF
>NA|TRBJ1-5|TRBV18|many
TGTGCCAGCTCACCAGCGGGGGGGAATCAGCCCCAGCATTTT
CASSPAGGNQPQHF
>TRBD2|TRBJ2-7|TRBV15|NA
TGTGCCACCAGCACTAGGGAGGGCGAGCAGTACTTC
CATSTREGEQYF
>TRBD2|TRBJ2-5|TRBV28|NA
TGTGCCAGCACCGGCGGGAGAGGGGAGACCCAGTACTTC
CASTGGRGETQYF
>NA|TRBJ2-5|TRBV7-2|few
TGTGCCAGCAGCCAATCCCGGGCACAGCAAGAGACCCAGTACTTC
CASSQSRAQQETQYF
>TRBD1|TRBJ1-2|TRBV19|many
TGTGCCAGCAGGACAGGGGTTGGGGCTAACTATGGCTACACCTTC
CASRTGVGANYGYTF
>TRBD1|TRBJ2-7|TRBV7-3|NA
TGTGCCAGCAGCAGACAGGGGAGCGGTGAGCAGTACTTC
CASSRQGSGEQYF
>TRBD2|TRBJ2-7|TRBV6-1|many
TGTGCCAGCAGTGCTTGGATCCGGACTAGCGCGTCCTACGAGCAGTACTTC
CASSAWIRTSASYEQYF
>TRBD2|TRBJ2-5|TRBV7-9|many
TGTGCCAGCAGCGGGCGACGAGGGAGGGGCTGGGAGACCCAGTACTTC
CASSGRRGRGWETQYF